These T cell receptor beta chains were read from a single sample in a study of blood T cell repertoires in COVID-19. This table comes from immunoSEQ multiplex PCR, and its TCRdb copy is limited to in-frame clones, with some not included. Among 75,000 to 100,000 clones listed, 83% were seen once. Sequencing was performed on peripheral blood. The source is a woman aged 80 or over with acute or convalescent COVID-19. Both conserved end residues are part of each CDR3. Fields, in order: J gene, CDR3 length, clone size, V gene, D gene, CDR3 DNA, CDR3 protein. A D gene is named only where the DNA matches it firmly. Clone size appears in some rows only: once, few, many, or a class for an expanded clone.

TRBJ1-5,14,NA,TRBV2,NA,TGTGCCAGCAGGGAACAGTATAGCAATCAGCCCCAGCATTTT,CASREQYSNQPQHF
TRBJ2-7,14,NA,TRBV5-1,TRBD1,TGCGCCAGCAGACCGACAGGGGGGCTGGGGGAGCAGTACTTC,CASRPTGGLGEQYF
TRBJ2-7,14,once,TRBV14,TRBD1,TGTGCCAGCAACCCACAGGGGTACTCCTACGAGCAGTACTTC,CASNPQGYSYEQYF
TRBJ1-3,16,few,TRBV15,TRBD1,TGTGCCACCAGCAGAGAACCACAGGGGACGGGAAACACCATATATTTT,CATSREPQGTGNTIYF
TRBJ2-5,14,once,TRBV29-1,TRBD1,TGCAGCGTTGAAGGGCAGGGGGCGGGAGAGACCCAGTACTTC,CSVEGQGAGETQYF
TRBJ2-7,15,NA,TRBV5-1,TRBD1,TGCGCCAGCAGCATGACTGGGGGTCAGGGGGACGAGCAGTACTTC,CASSMTGGQGDEQYF
TRBJ2-3,16,once,TRBV5-4,TRBD1,TGTGCCAGCAGCATCCGGACAGGGGGCTTAGCAGATACGCAGTATTTT,CASSIRTGGLADTQYF
TRBJ1-2,13,NA,TRBV28,NA,TGTGCCAGCAGTTTGGCCCAGTCAGGGGGCTACACCTTC,CASSLAQSGGYTF
TRBJ2-1,15,NA,TRBV7-7,TRBD2,TGTGCTAGCAGCTTACGGCGGGAGGCTTACAATGAGCAGTTCTTC,CASSLRREAYNEQFF
TRBJ2-7,13,NA,TRBV6-2/TRBV6-3,TRBD1,TGTGCCAGCAGTAGGGACAGTGGCTACGAGCAGTACTTC,CASSRDSGYEQYF
TRBJ2-4,14,NA,TRBV11-3,NA,TGTGCCAGCAGCCCGACTCTAGCCAAAAACATTCAGTACTTC,CASSPTLAKNIQYF
TRBJ1-1,13,NA,TRBV11-2,NA,TGTGCCAGCAGCTCTCAGGGGAACACTGAAGCTTTCTTT,CASSSQGNTEAFF
TRBJ1-2,16,NA,TRBV7-8,TRBD1,TGTGCCAGCAGCTTAGCGCCGGGACAGGGGGGTTATGGCTACACCTTC,CASSLAPGQGGYGYTF
TRBJ2-2,19,NA,TRBV24-1,TRBD2,TGTGCCACCAGTGACCCCAGTCCAAGACTAGCGGGAGGGTCCGGGGAGCTGTTTTTT,CATSDPSPRLAGGSGELFF
TRBJ2-7,15,NA,TRBV27,NA,TGTGCCAGCAGTTTTGCGGGACGCCGGTCCTACGAGCAGTACTTC,CASSFAGRRSYEQYF
TRBJ2-3,11,NA,TRBV2,NA,TGTGCCAGCAGACTGATGGATACGCAGTATTTT,CASRLMDTQYF
TRBJ1-3,15,NA,TRBV5-1,NA,TGCGCCAGCAGCTTGGGGTCAGGGGCTGGAAACACCATATATTTT,CASSLGSGAGNTIYF
TRBJ2-7,14,NA,TRBV23-1,TRBD2,TGCGCCAGCAAGCCACAGCGGGAGAACTACGAGCAGTACTTC,CASKPQRENYEQYF
TRBJ2-5,15,NA,TRBV28,NA,TGTGCCAGCAGTTTCATTCGGGATCTAGCGAGGACCCAGTACTTC,CASSFIRDLARTQYF
TRBJ2-7,15,NA,TRBV11-2,TRBD2,TGTGCCAGCAGCTTAGGCGGGACTAGCGTCTACGAGCAGTACTTC,CASSLGGTSVYEQYF
TRBJ1-1,16,NA,TRBV3-1/TRBV3-2,TRBD1,TGTGCCAGCAGCCACTCAGACAGGGGAGTGAACACTGAAGCTTTCTTT,CASSHSDRGVNTEAFF
TRBJ2-1,16,NA,TRBV18,TRBD1,TGTGCCAGCTCATCCCGGACAGGGGGGTCGTACAATGAGCAGTTCTTC,CASSSRTGGSYNEQFF
TRBJ1-5,13,NA,TRBV12-3/TRBV12-4,NA,TGTGCCAGCAGTATTGGACAGAATCAGCCCCAGCATTTT,CASSIGQNQPQHF
TRBJ2-5,12,NA,TRBV18,NA,TGTGCCAGCTCACCGGAGTTTAAGACCCAGTACTTC,CASSPEFKTQYF
TRBJ2-1,16,NA,TRBV9,TRBD2,TGTGCCAGCAGCGGGGGACTAGCGGGAGTTGTTGGTGAGCAGTTCTTC,CASSGGLAGVVGEQFF
TRBJ1-1,13,many,TRBV5-1,TRBD1,TGCGCCAGCAGCGTAGGGACAGCTAGTGAAGCTTTCTTT,CASSVGTASEAFF
TRBJ2-1,19,NA,TRBV7-9,TRBD2,TGTGCCAGCAGCTTAGCGAGGGGACTAGCGGGGAGCTCCTACAATGAGCAGTTCTTC,CASSLARGLAGSSYNEQFF
TRBJ2-3,15,NA,TRBV15,TRBD2,TGTGCCACCGGTTCCCGGCTAGCGGGCGTAGATACGCAGTATTTT,CATGSRLAGVDTQYF
TRBJ2-1,16,NA,TRBV9,NA,TGTGCCAGCAGCGTAGGGGGGCTAGCGGTTTACAGTGAGCAGTTCTTC,CASSVGGLAVYSEQFF
TRBJ2-3,14,NA,TRBV19,TRBD1,TGTGCCAGTAGTCCCACAGGGGGACCCGATACGCAGTATTTT,CASSPTGGPDTQYF
TRBJ2-7,14,once,TRBV6-5,NA,TGTGCCAGCAGCGCGGTGGAGGGTAGCTACGAGCAGTACTTC,CASSAVEGSYEQYF
TRBJ1-1,15,NA,TRBV7-6,NA,TGTGCCAGCAGCTTAGGGGTGTTCCAGGACAGTGAAGCTTTCTTT,CASSLGVFQDSEAFF
TRBJ1-4,14,once,TRBV7-2,NA,TGTGCCAGCAGCCCCACACAAGCTAATGAAAAACTGTTTTTT,CASSPTQANEKLFF
TRBJ1-6,15,NA,TRBV5-8,NA,TGTGCCAGCAGCTTTTCCCCGGAGTCGCGATCACCCCTCCACTTT,CASSFSPESRSPLHF
TRBJ1-6,15,few,TRBV3-1/TRBV3-2,NA,TGTGCCAGCAGCCCGTTGAGCTCCTATAATTCACCCCTCCACTTT,CASSPLSSYNSPLHF
TRBJ2-1,13,once,TRBV7-8,NA,TGTGCCAGCAGCTTTGGTCGGGACAATGAGCAGTTCTTC,CASSFGRDNEQFF
TRBJ1-2,14,NA,TRBV28,TRBD1,TGTGCCAGCAAGGGGACAGGTCCTAACTATGGCTACACCTTC,CASKGTGPNYGYTF
TRBJ2-5,17,NA,TRBV5-1,TRBD2,TGCGCCAGCAGCTTGGGACTAGCGGGAGGGCCCCAAGAGACCCAGTACTTC,CASSLGLAGGPQETQYF
TRBJ1-2,14,NA,TRBV3-1/TRBV3-2,NA,TGTGCCAGCAGCCAAGACCGGAGTTCTCTTGGCTACACCTTC,CASSQDRSSLGYTF
TRBJ2-3,17,NA,TRBV28,TRBD2,TGTGCCAGCAGTTTTGCTAGCGGGAGGGGGGGCACAGATACGCAGTATTTT,CASSFASGRGGTDTQYF
TRBJ2-3,13,NA,TRBV10-2,NA,TGCGCCAGCGCCGACCCAGGGACAGATACGCAGTATTTT,CASADPGTDTQYF
TRBJ2-1,18,few,TRBV3-1/TRBV3-2,TRBD2,TGTGCCAGCAGCCGGACGCCCGGCGCGGGGGGACAAGGGATCGAGCAGTTCTTC,CASSRTPGAGGQGIEQFF
TRBJ2-5,14,NA,TRBV5-4,TRBD1,TGTGCCAGCAGCTTTTCAGGGGGCCAAGAGACCCAGTACTTC,CASSFSGGQETQYF
TRBJ2-2,14,once,TRBV18,NA,TGTGCCAGCTCACCGACAGGTGCCCATAGGGAGCTGTTTTTT,CASSPTGAHRELFF
TRBJ2-7,14,NA,TRBV7-6,NA,TGTGCCAGCAGTCTAGCGAGAAGCTCCTACGAGCAGTACTTC,CASSLARSSYEQYF
TRBJ2-3,14,NA,TRBV11-2,NA,TGTGCCAGCAGCCGAGTATTGAGTACAGATACGCAGTATTTT,CASSRVLSTDTQYF